This TCR beta chain was sequenced during a study of shared clonotypes between healthy human individuals. In germline, CDR1 is MGHRA, CDR2 YSYEKL. J was trimmed by 5 bases and V by 4 bases; bases with no gene match: 4. CDR3 length: 15 residues. Data came from immunoSEQ multiplex PCR; TCRdb stores just in-frame clones and leaves some out. The data contain about 1.5 million clones, 95% to 99% of them singletons. The TCR originated in a man aged 25-40 years in good health. The material sequenced was naive CD4+ T cells sorted from blood. Subset meaning: CD45RA+ positively selected. This chain connects TRBV4-1 to TRBJ2-2; TRBD1 matches 10 bases. The CDR3 is CASSLSGQGTGELFF. The CDR3 nucleotides read TGCGCCAGCAGCCTATCGGGACAGGGGACCGGGGAGCTGTTTTTT.